This T cell receptor (beta chain) derives from a study of T cells after yellow fever vaccination (dated by TCRdb to between 2019 and 2020). About the study as a whole: Libraries from fractions with low cell numbers were prepared with the SMART-Seq v4 Ultra Low Input RNA kit. To follow T-cell clones before and after both primary and booster YFV17D yellow fever vaccination, bulk TCR alpha and beta repertoires underwent longitudinal sequencing. The cohort comprised two healthy male donors, one aged 18 to 30 and one aged 30 to 39 years. Blood was drawn at multiple timepoints before and after primary and secondary immunization, with bulk PBMC replicates and cell subsets isolated.

Cut back by 7 bases and 6 bases, the V and J ends lie 19 bases apart. CDR1 and CDR2, per the germline V gene (reference sequence), are SEHNR and FQNEAQ. From the cysteine through the phenylalanine, the CDR3 covers 15 amino acids. Here the CDR3 DNA is all that survives: 45 bases in frame from base 1. The paper's findings and limits, for the study overall: Because only a couple of donors were included in the study, the extent to which the findings can be generalized is limited. Compared with the primary T-cell response, the secondary T-cell response was faster but weaker, reaching its peak on day 5 rather than on day 15. Most clones expanded after primary vaccination (96% of CD4 and about 85% of CD8) were re-detected after the booster, suggesting that broad memory maintenance occurred. Computational filtering was needed because FACS-sorted repertoires could contain abundant contaminating clonotypes from the bulk population. A small fraction of clonotypes showed up in both the CD4 and CD8 compartments, probably as a result of convergent recombination.

TCR cDNA was made using 5'RACE template switching, a step that added a universal primer site and unique molecular identifiers. Priming for cDNA synthesis came from both the TCR alpha and TCR beta constant segments. Libraries were amplified in two PCR steps, with sample barcodes and sequencing adapters added in the second step. Libraries were sequenced on Illumina HiSeq 2500 (2x100 bp) or NovaSeq (2x150 bp). In the original analysis: MIGEC was used to demultiplex reads and collapse the reads into UMI consensus sequences, and MiXCR was used for V(D)J alignment. Vaccine-responding clonotypes were identified with edgeR using replicate PBMC samples, with FDR below 0.01 and a log2 fold change above 5 up to day 15 being required. Each bulk clonotype was labeled CD4 or CD8 based on which sequenced repertoire, CD4 or CD8, contained the clonotype at higher abundance. TCRdb's own reprocessing of the public reads used fastp at Q25 and MiXCR and kept productive beta chains. Rows are unified per CDR3 protein, each entry keeping the most common DNA and genes. The authors' filters were not applied to this entry. A total of 550,000 or so distinct CDR3 sequences appear in this sample, less than 20% of them only once. The ten largest clones add up to roughly an eighth of the sample.

This clonotype was counted only a few times. Its antigen remains undetermined. No much larger clone exists at a distance of one base, and base qualities are not known. Sample treatment or condition, as interpreted from the label and publication: live attenuated yellow fever vaccine strain. At each blood-draw timepoint, two biological replicates of bulk PBMCs were collected. PBMCs were isolated from peripheral blood using a standard Ficoll-Paque protocol. TriZol was used to extract RNA from bulk PBMCs, from CD4 and CD8 fractions, and from dextramer-positive and dextramer-negative fractions. The receptor was isolated from a man under 40 who received the YFV17D yellow fever vaccine. Sequenced here: PBMCs, sampled 15 days after the yellow fever booster vaccination. The chain is assembled from TRBV7-9 and TRBJ2-1, with TRBD2 tentatively as D gene (6 bases match). The nucleotide sequence is given as TGTGCCAGCACCCTGGACGGGCTAGCGATCAATGAGCAGTTCTTC. This translates into CASTLDGLAINEQFF. Where the CDR3 stops, the reference TRBV7-9 and TRBJ2-1 genes take over; the full variable domain is DTGVSQNPRHKITKRGQNVTFRCDPISEHNRLYWYRQTLGQGPEFLTYFQNEAQLEKSRLLSDRFSAERPKGSFSTLEIQRTEQGDSAMYLCASTLDGLAINEQFFGPGTRLTVL.